This TCR beta chain was obtained from a study of blood T cell repertoires in COVID-19. Study-wide background: Spain, Italy and the United States supplied samples that represented acute and convalescent COVID-19. PBMCs, B-cell-depleted T cells, or T cells were the source of the cDNA or gDNA that made up the material.

The germline V and J ends were trimmed by 3 bases and 6 bases, with 11 bases remaining between them. The germline V gene has CDR1 SEHNR and CDR2 FQNEAQ (reference sequence). The CDR3 contains 13 residues. This clone occurred once. The authors' processing: Amplification of reference gene primers provided the estimated nucleated cell counts. Sequenced by immunoSEQ multiplex PCR; TCRdb stores in-frame clones only, minus some. The D gene and trimming were derived from the DNA, and the V and J assignments and clone size from that table. The table has about 340,000 clones, about four fifths seen once. The clonotype comes from a man aged 25 to 40 with active or convalescent COVID-19. This chain joins TRBV7-9 and TRBJ1-1; the D is unclear. The material sequenced was peripheral blood. In DNA form, the CDR3 reads TGTGCCAGCAGCTTCATCGTGGGCCCTGAAGCTTTCTTT. It is translated as CASSFIVGPEAFF.